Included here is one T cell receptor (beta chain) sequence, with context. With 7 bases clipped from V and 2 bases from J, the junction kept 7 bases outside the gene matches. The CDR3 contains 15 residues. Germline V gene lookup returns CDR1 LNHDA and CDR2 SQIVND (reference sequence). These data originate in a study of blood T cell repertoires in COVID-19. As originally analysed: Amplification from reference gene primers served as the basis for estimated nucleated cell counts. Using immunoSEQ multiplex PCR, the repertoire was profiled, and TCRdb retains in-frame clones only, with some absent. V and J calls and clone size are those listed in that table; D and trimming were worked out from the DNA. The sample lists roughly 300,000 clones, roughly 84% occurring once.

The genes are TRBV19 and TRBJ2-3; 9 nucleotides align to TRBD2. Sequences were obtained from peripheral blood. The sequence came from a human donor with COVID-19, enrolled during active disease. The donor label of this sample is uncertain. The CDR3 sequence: CASNGGRASTDTQYF. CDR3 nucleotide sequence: TGTGCCAGTAACGGCGGGAGGGCCTCCACAGATACGCAGTATTTT. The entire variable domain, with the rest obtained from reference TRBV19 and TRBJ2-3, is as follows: DGGITQSPKYLFRKEGQNVTLSCEQNLNHDAMYWYRQDPGQGLRLIYYSQIVNDFQKGDIAEGYSVSREKKESFPLTVTSAQKNPTAFYLCASNGGRASTDTQYFGPGTRLTVL.